This TCR beta chain was sequenced in a study of graft-versus-host responses after intestinal transplantation (dated by TCRdb to 2020 to 2022). Context from the whole study: The transplants that recipients received were multivisceral, liver-intestinal, or isolated intestinal. All recipients received anti-thymocyte globulin induction followed by maintenance tacrolimus and steroids for around 3 years. After intestinal transplantation, graft-versus-host and host-versus-graft alloreactive T cell clones were followed in the graft, circulation and bone marrow using bulk TCR-beta CDR3 sequencing. To identify alloreactive clones, pre-transplant mixed lymphocyte reaction products were sequenced and then compared with unstimulated pre-transplant donor and recipient T cells. The cohort enrolled 20 to 25 intestinal transplant recipients, one of whom was a retransplant, and a few patients without pretransplant specimens were excluded. A peak of at least 4% donor T cells among recipient peripheral blood mononuclear cells was the definition used for donor T cell macrochimerism. Rather than going through the commercial service, samples from three later patients were sequenced in-house on an Illumina MiSeq and processed with MiXCR. Broader findings and caveats from the paper: GvH clones were detected in recipient bone marrow, and some of these GvH clones were observed earlier in ileal mucosa or blood, consistent with an intestinal mucosal origin. The conclusions were limited by the relatively low number and heterogeneity of the intestinal transplant patients. Early after transplant, peak levels of circulating GvH clones were found to be associated with declines in HvG clones. In patients with donor T cell macrochimerism, the allografts had high GvH to HvG T cell clonal ratios.

The time point label of this sample denotes: cells obtained before transplantation from donor or recipient. CD3+CD4+ and CD3+CD8+ populations were FACS-sorted from unstimulated pre-transplant donor and recipient cells taken from spleen or lymph nodes. Spanning cysteine to phenylalanine, the CDR3 consists of 22 amino acids. Only the CDR3 DNA stays, 66 bases, in frame from base 1. CDR1 and CDR2, looked up from the germline V gene, are LGHNA and YSLEER. After removal of 4 bases from V and 0 bases from J, the junction retains 16 bases not matched to a gene. Libraries were built with the immunoSEQ multiplex PCR assay. In most patients, genomic DNA was isolated using the Qiagen DNeasy Blood and Tissue Kit and sent frozen to Adaptive Biotechnologies for TCR sequencing. For most patients, high-throughput TCR-beta CDR3 sequencing of genomic DNA was performed by Adaptive Biotechnologies. The study's processing was this. TCR sequencing data were retrieved from Adaptive's ImmunoSEQ software for 18 patients, whereas a few other patients were processed with MiXCR and VDJtools. To correct CD4 versus CD8 sorting errors, any sequence found in both subsets at a frequency ratio below 5:1 was removed. CDR3 nucleotide sequences shared between donor and recipient were removed because the origin of such sequences could not be assigned. Alloreactive clones required at least 2-fold expansion over unstimulated cells and minimum CFSE-low frequency of 0.002% (template counts) or 0.001% (read counts). Clones detected in sequenced pre-transplant spleen, lymph node, or MLR CFSE-low populations of the donor or recipient were defined as mappable. The cumulative frequency of alloreactive clones was calculated as a percentage of all sequences, weighted by copy number. Held by TCRdb, this immuneACCESS table contains in-frame sequences only and omits some clones. Under half of the omission traces to an unresolved V gene where checked; the cause of the rest is unknown. V and J calls and clone size come straight from that table; D and trimming were deduced from the DNA. The sample table records about 64,000 clones; roughly 90% of these occur just once. The leading ten clones occupy around 1.7% of the sample.

Regarding this clone: The clone's antigen remains unknown. No base quality information exists; no much larger clone differs at one position.

The chain is encoded by TRBV4-3 joined to TRBJ2-6; 12 of the junction bases match TRBD2. Sequences were derived from unstimulated CD8+ T cells sorted from spleen or lymph node cells, sampled before transplant. This clonotype was sampled from a human donor who was the organ donor for an intestinal transplant. The CDR3 sequence is CASSPLRTSGTPESSGANVLTF. The bases are TGCGCCAGCAGCCCCCTGAGGACTAGCGGGACTCCTGAGAGCTCTGGGGCCAACGTCCTGACTTTC.